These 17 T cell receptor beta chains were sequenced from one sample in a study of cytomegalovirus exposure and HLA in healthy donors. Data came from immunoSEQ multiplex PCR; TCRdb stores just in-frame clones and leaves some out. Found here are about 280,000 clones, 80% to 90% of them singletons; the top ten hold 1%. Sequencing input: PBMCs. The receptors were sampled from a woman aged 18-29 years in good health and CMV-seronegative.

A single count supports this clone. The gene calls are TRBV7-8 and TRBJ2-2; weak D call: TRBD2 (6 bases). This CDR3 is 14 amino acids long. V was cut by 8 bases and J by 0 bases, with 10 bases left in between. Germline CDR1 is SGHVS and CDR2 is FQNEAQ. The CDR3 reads CASPGTPNTGELFF. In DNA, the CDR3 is TGTGCCAGCCCTGGGACTCCGAACACCGGGGAGCTGTTTTTT.

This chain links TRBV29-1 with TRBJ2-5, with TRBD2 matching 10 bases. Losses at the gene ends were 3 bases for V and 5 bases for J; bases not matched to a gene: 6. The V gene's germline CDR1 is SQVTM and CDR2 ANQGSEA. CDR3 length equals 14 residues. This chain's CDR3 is CSVDGAGGRETQYF. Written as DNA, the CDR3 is TGCAGCGTTGACGGAGCGGGAGGGAGGGAGACCCAGTACTTC.

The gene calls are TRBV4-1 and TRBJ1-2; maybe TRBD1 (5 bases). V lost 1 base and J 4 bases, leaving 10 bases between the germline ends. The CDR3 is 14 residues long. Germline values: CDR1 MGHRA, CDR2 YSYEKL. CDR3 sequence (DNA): TGCGCCAGCAGCCAAGGGGGGGGTCCCTATGGCTACACCTTC. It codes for CASSQGGGPYGYTF.

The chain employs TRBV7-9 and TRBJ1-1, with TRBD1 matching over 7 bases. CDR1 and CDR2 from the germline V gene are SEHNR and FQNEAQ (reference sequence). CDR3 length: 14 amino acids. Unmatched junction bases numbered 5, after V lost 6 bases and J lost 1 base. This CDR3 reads CASRPQGGNTEAFF. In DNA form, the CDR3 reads TGTGCCAGCAGACCTCAGGGGGGGAACACTGAAGCTTTCTTT.

CDR3 in amino acids: CASSRGQGADYTF. The DNA for the CDR3 is TGTGCCAGCAGCCGAGGACAGGGGGCAGACTACACCTTC. The V and J genes are TRBV5-4 and TRBJ1-2, with 11 bases aligning to TRBD1. Germline CDR1 is SGHNT and CDR2 is YYREEE (reference sequence). Trimming cost V 4 bases and J 10 bases; bases outside gene matches: 6. This CDR3 has 13 residues.

CDR3 sequence: CASSGWTSGNTGELFF. For the CDR3, the DNA is TGTGCCAGCAGCGGGTGGACTAGCGGGAACACCGGGGAGCTGTTTTTT. The chain has TRBV11-2 and TRBJ2-2, with 10 bases lining up with TRBD2. This CDR3 is 16 amino acids long. With V trimmed by 5 bases and J by 1 base, 4 bases remained unmatched. CDR1 SGHAT and CDR2 FQNNGV come from the germline V gene.

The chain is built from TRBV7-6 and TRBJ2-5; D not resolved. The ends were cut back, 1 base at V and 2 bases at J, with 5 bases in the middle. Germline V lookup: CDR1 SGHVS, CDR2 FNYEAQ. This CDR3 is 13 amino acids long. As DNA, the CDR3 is TGTGCCAGCAGCTTAGGCCTACAAGAGACCCAGTACTTC. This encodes CASSLGLQETQYF.

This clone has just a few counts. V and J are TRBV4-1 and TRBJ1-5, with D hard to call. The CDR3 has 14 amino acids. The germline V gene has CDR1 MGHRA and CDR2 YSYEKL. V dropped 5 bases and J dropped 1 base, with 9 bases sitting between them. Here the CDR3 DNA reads TGCGCCAGCAGCTCAGAGGCAAGCAATCAGCCCCAGCATTTT. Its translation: CASSSEASNQPQHF.

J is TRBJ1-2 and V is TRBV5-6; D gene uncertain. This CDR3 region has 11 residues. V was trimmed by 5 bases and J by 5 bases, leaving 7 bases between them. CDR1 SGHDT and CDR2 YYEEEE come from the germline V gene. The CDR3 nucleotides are TGTGCCAGCAGACGGAGTTATGGCTACACCTTC. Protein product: CASRRSYGYTF.

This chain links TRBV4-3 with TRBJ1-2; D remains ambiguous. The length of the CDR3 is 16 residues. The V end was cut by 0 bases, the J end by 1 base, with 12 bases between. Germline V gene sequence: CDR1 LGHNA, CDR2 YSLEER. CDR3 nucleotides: TGCGCCAGCAGCCAAGATTTCACAGCCAATAACTATGGCTACACCTTC. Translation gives CASSQDFTANNYGYTF.

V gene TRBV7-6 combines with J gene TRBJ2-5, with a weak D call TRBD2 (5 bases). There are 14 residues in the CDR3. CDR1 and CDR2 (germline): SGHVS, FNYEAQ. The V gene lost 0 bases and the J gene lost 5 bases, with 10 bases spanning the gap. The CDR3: CASSLAGEFETQYF. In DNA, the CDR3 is TGTGCCAGCAGCTTAGCGGGAGAATTTGAGACCCAGTACTTC.

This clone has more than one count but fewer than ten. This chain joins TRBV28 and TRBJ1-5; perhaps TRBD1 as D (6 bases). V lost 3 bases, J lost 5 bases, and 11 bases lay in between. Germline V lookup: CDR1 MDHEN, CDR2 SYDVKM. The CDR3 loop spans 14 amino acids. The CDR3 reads CASSFETGHQPQHF. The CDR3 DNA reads TGTGCCAGCAGTTTCGAGACAGGTCATCAGCCCCAGCATTTT.

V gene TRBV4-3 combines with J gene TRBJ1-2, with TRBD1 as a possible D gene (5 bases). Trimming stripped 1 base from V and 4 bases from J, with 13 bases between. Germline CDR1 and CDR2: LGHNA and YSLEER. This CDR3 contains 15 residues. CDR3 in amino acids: CASSQATGRAYGYTF. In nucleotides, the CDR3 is TGCGCCAGCAGCCAAGCCACGGGCAGGGCCTATGGCTACACCTTC.

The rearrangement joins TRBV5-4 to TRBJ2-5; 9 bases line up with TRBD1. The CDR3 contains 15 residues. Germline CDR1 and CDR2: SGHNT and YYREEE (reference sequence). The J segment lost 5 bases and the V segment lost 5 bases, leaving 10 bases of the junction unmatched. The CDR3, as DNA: TGTGCCAGCAGGCCGGGACAGGGTCCGGTGGAGACCCAGTACTTC. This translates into CASRPGQGPVETQYF.

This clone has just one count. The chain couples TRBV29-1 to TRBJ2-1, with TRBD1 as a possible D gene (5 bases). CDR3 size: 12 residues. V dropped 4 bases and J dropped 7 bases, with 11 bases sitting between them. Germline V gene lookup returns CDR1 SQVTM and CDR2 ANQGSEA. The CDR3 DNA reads TGCAGCGTTGGGTCCAGGGTAAATGAGCAGTTCTTC. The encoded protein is CSVGSRVNEQFF.

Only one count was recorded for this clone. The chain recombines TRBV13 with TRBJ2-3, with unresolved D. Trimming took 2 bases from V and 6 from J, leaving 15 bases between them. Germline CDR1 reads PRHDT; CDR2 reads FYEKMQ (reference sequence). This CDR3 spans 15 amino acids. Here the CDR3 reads CASSLKAGWADTQYF. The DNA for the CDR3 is TGTGCCAGCAGCTTAAAGGCAGGCTGGGCCGATACGCAGTATTTT.

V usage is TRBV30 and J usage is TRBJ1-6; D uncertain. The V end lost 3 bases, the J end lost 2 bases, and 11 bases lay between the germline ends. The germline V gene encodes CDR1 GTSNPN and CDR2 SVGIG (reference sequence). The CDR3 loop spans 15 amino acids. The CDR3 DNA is TGTGCCTGGAGGGACTCGGGGACCTATAATTCACCCCTCCACTTT. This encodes CAWRDSGTYNSPLHF. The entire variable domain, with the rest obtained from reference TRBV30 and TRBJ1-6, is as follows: SQTIHQWPATLVQPVGSPLSLECTVEGTSNPNLYWYRQAAGRGLQLLFYSVGIGQISSEVPQNLSASRPQDRQFILSSKKLLLSDSGFYLCAWRDSGTYNSPLHFGNGTRLTVT.